This T cell receptor (beta chain) was recovered during a study of CD8+CD57+ T cells in acquired aplastic anemia. This CDR3 region has 14 residues. Germline CDR1 SQVTM, CDR2 ANQGSEA. V lost 7 bases, J lost 5 bases, and 10 bases stayed unmatched. The TCR beta profiling, which covered VDJ combination and CDR3 sequence, was carried out using genomic DNA as the template. TCRdb passed the reads through MiXCR, listing each CDR3 protein once. Counted here are approximately 220,000 distinct CDR3 sequences, roughly half occurring once; the ten biggest clones make up 7.8%. Sequenced patients had shown CD8+CD57+ cell expansion by flow cytometry. Acquired aplastic anemia of severe grade affected all patients. Among the patients, none had received any therapy at the time of blood sampling.

Material for sequencing was sorted CD4+, CD8+, or CD8+CD57+ T cells (not recorded which) from PBMCs. The J gene is TRBJ1-5, the V gene TRBV29-1, with TRBD1 matching 8 bases. This sequence originates from a human donor with aplastic anemia. The CDR3 is CSASTGTGDQPQHF. The DNA of the CDR3 is TGCAGCGCATCAACGGGGACAGGAGATCAGCCCCAGCATTTT.